This entry lists 15 T cell receptor beta chains sequenced from one sample in a study of blood T cell repertoires in COVID-19. Measured with immunoSEQ multiplex PCR; TCRdb has only the in-frame clones, and not every one. The sample contains about 260,000 clones, around four fifths of which appear only once. Material: peripheral blood. The source is a man aged 55 to 69 who had recovered from COVID-19.

CDR3 sequence reads: CATSREQGPAYEQYF. In DNA form, the CDR3 reads TGTGCCACCAGCAGGGAACAGGGGCCAGCCTACGAGCAGTACTTC. The chain combines TRBV15 with TRBJ2-7; 7 bases map to TRBD1. The junction had 7 bases not matched to a gene; V was cut back by 3 bases and J by 2 bases. CDR3 length equals 15 residues. Germline V gene data show CDR1 as LNHNV and CDR2 as YYDKDF (reference sequence).

This clone was counted a single time. This chain joins TRBV28 and TRBJ1-6; 7 bases are shared with TRBD1. From germline, CDR1 is MDHEN and CDR2 SYDVKM. The J segment lost 7 bases and the V segment lost 6 bases, leaving 9 bases of the junction unmatched. CDR3 length: 15 residues. The CDR3 spells CASSPADRVNSPLHF. Written as DNA, the CDR3 is TGTGCCAGCAGCCCGGCAGACAGGGTAAATTCACCCCTCCACTTT.

This clone came up a few times. The chain couples TRBV5-4 to TRBJ2-5, with a tentative D call TRBD1 (6 bases). V was clipped by 3 bases and J by 7 bases, with 10 bases between them. This CDR3 spans 12 amino acids. Per the germline V gene, CDR1 is SGHNT and CDR2 is YYREEE (reference sequence). The DNA for the CDR3 is TGTGCCAGCAGCTCACAGGGAGCGACCCAGTACTTC. Protein: CASSSQGATQYF.

V is TRBV3-1 (or the pseudogene TRBV3-2) and J is TRBJ2-6, with 8 nucleotides matching TRBD2. The CDR3 is 16 amino acids. CDR1 LGHDT and CDR2 YNNKEL come from the germline V gene (reference sequence). After removal of 5 bases from V and 3 bases from J, the junction contained 6 bases not matched to a gene. The CDR3 protein is CASSTSGRFGANVLTF. The CDR3, as DNA: TGTGCCAGCAGCACCAGCGGGAGATTTGGGGCCAACGTCCTGACTTTC.

The rearrangement links TRBV2 to TRBJ2-7, with D unresolved. The germline CDR1 and CDR2 sequences are SNHLY and FYNNEI. This CDR3 is built from 14 residues. Trimming took off 3 bases at V and 4 bases at J, with 13 bases between the two ends. CDR3 coding DNA: TGTGCCAGCAGTGATGGCAGAGGTTCGTACGAGCAGTACTTC. It encodes CASSDGRGSYEQYF.

The chain recombines TRBV16 with TRBJ1-3; weak D call: TRBD1 (5 bases). Trimming pared 0 bases from V and 4 bases from J, leaving 7 bases between. This CDR3 contains 14 residues. Per germline, CDR1 KGHSY and CDR2 FQNENV. The CDR3 nucleotides are TGTGCCAGCAGCCAATCACGGACAGGAAACACCATATATTTT. Residues: CASSQSRTGNTIYF.

The rearrangement links TRBV10-3 to TRBJ2-3; TRBD2 matches at 10 bases. V dropped 3 bases and J dropped 5; count of bases not matched to a gene: 2. The CDR3 has 14 residues. Germline V gene sequence: CDR1 ENHRY, CDR2 SYGVKD. CDR3 loop: CAISDVAGGDTQYF. The CDR3 coding sequence is TGTGCCATCAGTGATGTAGCGGGGGGAGATACGCAGTATTTT.

This rearrangement joins TRBV29-1 to TRBJ2-1; 12 positions agree with TRBD2. Germline V lookup: CDR1 SQVTM, CDR2 ANQGSEA. The CDR3 runs 15 residues. Unmatched junction bases numbered 8, after V lost 3 bases and J lost 8 bases. The CDR3 here is CSVDGLASGRDEQFF. Written as DNA, the CDR3 is TGCAGCGTTGACGGGTTGGCTAGCGGGAGGGATGAGCAGTTCTTC.

The chain combines TRBV30 with TRBJ1-4, with 9 bases fitting TRBD1. Germline V CDR1 and CDR2: GTSNPN, SVGIG (reference sequence). V lost 8 bases and J lost 5; bases outside the gene matches: 3. The CDR3 is 12 residues long. CDR3 region: CAVDRGNEKLFF. The CDR3 nucleotides read TGTGCCGTCGACAGGGGGAATGAAAAACTGTTTTTT.

This chain uses TRBV5-8 with TRBJ2-7; D ambiguous. CDR1 is SGHTS and CDR2 is YDEGEE in the germline V gene. The CDR3 contains 12 residues. Trimming took 1 base from V and 5 from J, leaving 7 bases between them. CDR3 sequence reads: CASSLRRNEQYF. CDR3 DNA: TGTGCCAGCAGCTTGAGGCGGAACGAGCAGTACTTC. Drawing the rest from reference TRBV5-8 and TRBJ2-7, the complete variable domain is EAGVTQSPTHLIKTRGQQATLRCSPISGHTSVYWYQQALGLGLQFLLWYDEGEERNRGNFPPRFSGRQFPNYSSELNVNALELEDSALYLCASSLRRNEQYFGPGTRLTVT.

This chain's CDR3 is CASKLQGASTDTQYF. Here the CDR3 DNA reads TGTGCCAGTAAATTACAGGGGGCGAGCACAGATACGCAGTATTTT. This chain connects TRBV27 to TRBJ2-3; 9 bases fit TRBD1. The V segment lost 9 bases and the J segment 0 bases; nucleotides outside the gene matches: 7. The CDR3 contains 15 residues. Germline values: CDR1 MNHEY, CDR2 SMNVEV (reference sequence).

V gene TRBV12-3 or TRBV12-4 combines with J gene TRBJ1-1; D is uncertain. The CDR3 length is 13 residues. V was pared by 6 bases and J by 5 bases, with 13 bases between. The DNA of the CDR3 is TGTGCCAGCAGACAAGGCCGGAGAACTGAAGCTTTCTTT. This codes for CASRQGRRTEAFF.

The J gene is TRBJ1-4, the V gene TRBV5-1; D perhaps matches TRBD1 (6 bases). This CDR3 contains 15 residues. Germline assignment: CDR1 SGHRS and CDR2 YFSETQ. The ends were cut back, 0 bases at V and 3 bases at J, with 9 bases in the middle. CDR3 coding DNA: TGCGCCAGCAGCTTGGGGACAGCCGCTAATGAAAAACTGTTTTTT. Translating it yields CASSLGTAANEKLFF.

The V gene is TRBV7-9, the J gene TRBJ2-3; no reliable D call. Between the trimmed V and J ends, which lost 2 bases and 4 bases, there was a span of 10 bases. Germline V gene sequence: CDR1 SEHNR, CDR2 FQNEAQ (reference sequence). The CDR3 totals 14 residues. CDR3 in DNA: TGTGCCAGCAGCTTAAGAGGCGGAGCAGATACGCAGTATTTT. Translated, it gives CASSLRGGADTQYF. The variable domain in full, with the rest retrieved from reference TRBV7-9 and TRBJ2-3, is DTGVSQNPRHKITKRGQNVTFRCDPISEHNRLYWYRQTLGQGPEFLTYFQNEAQLEKSRLLSDRFSAERPKGSFSTLEIQRTEQGDSAMYLCASSLRGGADTQYFGPGTRLTVL.

This chain joins TRBV11-2 and TRBJ2-2; no reliable D call. This CDR3 contains 11 residues. CDR1 is SGHAT and CDR2 is FQNNGV in the germline V gene. The V end was cut by 6 bases, the J end by 5 bases, with 4 bases between. CDR3 coding DNA: TGTGCCAGCAGTAAAACCGGGGAGCTGTTTTTT. It is translated as CASSKTGELFF.